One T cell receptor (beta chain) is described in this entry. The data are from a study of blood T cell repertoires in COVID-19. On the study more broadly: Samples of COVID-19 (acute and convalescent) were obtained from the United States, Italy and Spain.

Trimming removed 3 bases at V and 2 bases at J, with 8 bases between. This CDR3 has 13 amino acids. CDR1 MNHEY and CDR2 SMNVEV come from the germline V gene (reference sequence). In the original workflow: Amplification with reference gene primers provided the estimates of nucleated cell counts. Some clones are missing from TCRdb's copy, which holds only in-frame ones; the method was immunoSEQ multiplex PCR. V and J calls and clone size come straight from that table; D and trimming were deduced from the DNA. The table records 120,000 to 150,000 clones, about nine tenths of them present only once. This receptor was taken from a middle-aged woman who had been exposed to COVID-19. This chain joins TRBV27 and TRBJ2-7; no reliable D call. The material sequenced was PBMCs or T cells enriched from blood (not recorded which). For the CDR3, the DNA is TGTGCCAGCAGTTTTGGGCTAACCTACGAGCAGTACTTC. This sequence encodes CASSFGLTYEQYF.